This TCR beta chain comes out of a study of blood T cell dynamics during melanoma immunotherapy. The overall study: Metastatic melanoma patients received first-line pembrolizumab or nivolumab plus ipilimumab.

This CDR3 spans 14 amino acids. Trimming left V 6 bases short and J 2 bases short, with 11 bases between. Germline lookup yields CDR1 LNHDA and CDR2 SQIVND (reference sequence). Time point of the sample: pre-treatment baseline. Data came from immunoSEQ multiplex PCR; TCRdb stores just in-frame clones and leaves some out. This sample has 8,500 to 10,000 clones; 65% to 90% occur once, and the top ten carry around 10%. The starting material was blood, obtained from a patient treated with checkpoint blockade. V usage is TRBV19 and J usage is TRBJ1-5; the D gene is possibly TRBD1 (6 bases). The TCR was taken from a human donor with melanoma. The CDR3 spells CASRLGAGNQPQHF. The CDR3 DNA is TGTGCCAGTAGATTGGGGGCGGGCAATCAGCCCCAGCATTTT.